A single sample gave rise to the 7 T cell receptor beta chains below, sequenced in a study of graft-versus-host responses after intestinal transplantation. These TCRs are of unknown antigen specificity. Produced via immunoSEQ multiplex PCR; TCRdb's table is partial and in-frame only. The sample lists 84,000 or so clones, 85% to 95% occurring once. The source material was unstimulated CD8+ T cells sorted from spleen or lymph node cells, sampled before transplant. The receptors come from a human donor who was the organ donor for an intestinal transplant.

This chain links TRBV4-1 with TRBJ2-5, with 8 bases lining up with TRBD2. Trimming at V came to 2 bases and at J to 5 bases, leaving 7 bases not matched to a gene. This CDR3 is built from 15 residues. The germline V gene has CDR1 MGHRA and CDR2 YSYEKL. The CDR3 loop is CASSQLAGLAETQYF. The CDR3 DNA reads as TGCGCCAGCAGCCAACTAGCGGGTCTGGCTGAGACCCAGTACTTC.

The chain links TRBV4-1 to TRBJ1-1; D unresolved. The germline gives CDR1 MGHRA, CDR2 YSYEKL. Trimming stripped 0 bases from V and 2 bases from J, with 10 bases between. The CDR3 extends over 15 amino acids. CDR3 in DNA: TGCGCCAGCAGCCAAGAGGCAGACTATAACACTGAAGCTTTCTTT. It yields the protein CASSQEADYNTEAFF.

This clone appeared a single time. V gene TRBV7-9 combines with J gene TRBJ2-7; D is undetermined. The CDR3 is 12 residues long. Trimming cost V 1 base and J 5 bases, with 6 bases left between them. The germline V gene has CDR1 SEHNR and CDR2 FQNEAQ (reference sequence). The CDR3 is CASSLVANEQYF. The CDR3 DNA reads TGTGCCAGCAGCTTAGTGGCCAACGAGCAGTACTTC.

The V call is TRBV7-6, the J call TRBJ2-1; 9 bases agree with TRBD2. CDR1 SGHVS and CDR2 FNYEAQ come from the germline V gene. After removal of 4 bases from V and 2 bases from J, the junction contained 6 bases not matched to a gene. The CDR3 runs to 16 residues. CDR3 in amino acids: CASSSNLAGTYNEQFF. The CDR3 DNA sequence: TGTGCCAGCAGCTCCAATCTAGCGGGAACCTACAATGAGCAGTTCTTC.

V is TRBV19 and J is TRBJ2-2; a possible D gene is TRBD1 (6 bases). Trimming removed 0 bases at V and 4 bases at J, with 9 bases between. Germline CDR1 and CDR2: LNHDA and SQIVND (reference sequence). CDR3 size: 15 residues. This CDR3 is CASSIERTVTGELFF. CDR3 in DNA: TGTGCCAGTAGTATAGAGAGGACAGTCACCGGGGAGCTGTTTTTT.

The chain has TRBV7-9 and TRBJ2-3; weak D call: TRBD1 (5 bases). The V end was cut by 4 bases, the J end by 5 bases, with 7 bases between. Germline-derived CDR1 and CDR2 are SEHNR and FQNEAQ (reference sequence). CDR3 length equals 12 residues. In nucleotides, the CDR3 is TGTGCCAGCAGCTGGGGCCTAGATACGCAGTATTTT. Translated, it gives CASSWGLDTQYF.

The chain links TRBV19 to TRBJ2-7; D is perhaps TRBD1 (6 bases). Germline CDR1 reads LNHDA; CDR2 reads SQIVND (reference sequence). Between the trimmed V and J ends, which lost 5 bases and 6 bases, there was a span of 17 bases. CDR3 size: 14 residues. The CDR3 DNA is TGTGCCAGTAGTCCCGATATCAGACAGGCCGAGCAGTACTTC. This codes for CASSPDIRQAEQYF.